The text below deals with one T cell receptor (beta chain). Antigen specificity is unknown. Method: immunoSEQ multiplex PCR; TCRdb's copy keeps in-frame clones and lacks some. The repertoire consists of around 94,000 clones, with around 87% occurring once and the leading ten covering about 0.29%. These data are taken from a study of OX40 agonist ivuxolimab in advanced cancers. The wider study: Those treated in dose escalation had hepatocellular carcinoma, melanoma, renal cell cancer or head and neck cancer. Cohort: 65% to 90% men, mean age about 62, aged roughly 20 to 79.

Germline CDR1 and CDR2: SGHDT and YYEEEE. V dropped 0 bases and J dropped 8 bases, with 14 bases sitting between them. The CDR3 has 14 residues. Study observations and caveats: More expanded clones were found, on average, in CD8+ than in CD4+ T cells. Among some nonresponders, normalized T-cell clonal expansion was also low.

This receptor was taken from an adult with an advanced solid tumor such as melanoma, head and neck, liver or kidney cancer. The chain links TRBV5-6 to TRBJ1-2, with D unresolved. The sequenced sample was CD4+ or CD8+ T cells sorted from blood, obtained in a trial of the OX40 agonist ivuxolimab. The CDR3, as DNA: TGTGCCAGCAGCTTGGAGGGCTTTTCGGTCGGCTACACCTTC. This gives the protein CASSLEGFSVGYTF.